The TCR beta chain described here comes from a study of glioma-infiltrating T cells. Concerning this clonotype: The target antigen is unknown.

Study conclusions and caveats: Above-expected tissue-blood divergence occurred in all gliomas, most in low-grade ones.

Amplification of TCR alpha and beta CDR3 regions from RNA used iRepertoire nested multiplex PCR. For one-step reverse transcription and amplification, roughly 95-450 ng of tissue mRNA or PBMC total RNA was used. TCRdb analysed the multiplex PCR reads with MiXCR anew, one entry per CDR3 protein. This table holds some 150,000 distinct CDR3 sequences, about two fifths found once. The CDR3 runs 14 residues. CDR1 is SNHLY, CDR2 FYNNEI, per germline. V was trimmed by 6 bases and J by 3 bases, leaving 11 bases between them. The source is a human donor with low-grade glioma or glioblastoma, undergoing nonglioma brain surgery, or in good health (not recorded which). Input material: glioma tissue, nonneoplastic brain tissue, or PBMCs (not recorded which). V usage is TRBV2 and J usage is TRBJ1-4; D uncertain. DNA for the CDR3: TGTGCCAGCAGCCCTCGAAGAGCTAATGAAAAACTGTTTTTT. Its translation: CASSPRRANEKLFF.